One and the same sample provided the 5 T cell receptor beta chains below, sequenced in a study of yellow fever vaccine responses in identical twins. TCRdb fed the RT-PCR reads into MiXCR, producing one record per CDR3 protein. The sample has roughly 18,000 distinct CDR3 sequences, less than 75% seen once; the top ten hold about 7.7%. This sample comprised T cells from blood (PBMCs), unsorted or a sorted subset (not recorded which), obtained before or after yellow fever vaccination (not recorded which). These TCRs come from a woman under 30 who received the yellow fever vaccine.

The gene calls are TRBV16 and TRBJ2-1; possibly TRBD2 for D (6 bases). Trimming pared 3 bases from V and 6 bases from J, leaving 15 bases between. The CDR3 spans 15 residues. Per the germline V gene, CDR1 is KGHSY and CDR2 is FQNENV. The DNA of the CDR3 is TGTGCCAGCAGCCACTCGAGCGGAGGGAGCAATGAGCAGTTCTTC. It yields the protein CASSHSSGGSNEQFF.

The chain links TRBV5-1 to TRBJ2-6, with 7 bases fitting TRBD1. V shed 5 bases and J 4 bases; nucleotides not matched to a gene: 9. CDR1 is SGHRS, CDR2 YFSETQ, per germline. The CDR3 spans 16 residues. CDR3 region: CASSLGTAIGANVLTF. The CDR3 DNA reads as TGCGCCAGCAGTCTAGGGACAGCGATCGGGGCCAACGTCCTGACTTTC.

The J gene is TRBJ2-1, the V gene TRBV18, with 7 bases lining up with TRBD1. This CDR3 is 17 amino acids long. CDR1 is KGHSH and CDR2 is LQKENI in the germline V gene. V was clipped by 1 base and J by 2 bases; unmatched bases: 8. The CDR3 loop is CASSPRLGDSPYNEQFF. The CDR3 DNA sequence: TGTGCCAGCTCACCACGCCTTGGGGACAGCCCCTACAATGAGCAGTTCTTC.

This clonotype was counted between two and nine times. The J gene is TRBJ1-1, the V gene TRBV7-9, with D unresolved. The germline V gene encodes CDR1 SEHNR and CDR2 FQNEAQ (reference sequence). Trimming took off 3 bases at V and 1 base at J, with 12 bases between the two ends. This CDR3 comprises 15 residues. CDR3 sequence: CASSFNSNPNTEAFF. Written as DNA, the CDR3 is TGTGCCAGCAGCTTTAACAGCAACCCGAACACTGAAGCTTTCTTT.

The chain uses TRBV19 and TRBJ2-7, with 9 bases identical to TRBD1. Germline V gives CDR1 LNHDA, CDR2 SQIVND (reference sequence). V gave up 3 bases and J gave up 7 bases; unmatched junction bases: 10. This CDR3 spans 15 amino acids. The CDR3: CASSIPGQGRWEQYF. The DNA for the CDR3 is TGTGCCAGTAGTATTCCGGGACAGGGTAGGTGGGAGCAGTACTTC.